The 17 T cell receptor beta chains below come from one sample, sequenced in a study of T-cell reconstitution after alpha-beta-depleted transplantation in children. Unique molecular identifiers were used in preparing the TCRbeta library. Using its own MiXCR run on the PCR reads, TCRdb lists one record per CDR3 protein. The table includes about 120,000 distinct CDR3 sequences, roughly 23% detected once. Material: PBMCs, mostly from graft donor cells, obtained 180 days after TCRalphabeta/CD19-depleted stem cell transplant. Receptors were obtained from a male patient aged 2-10 years who had a stem cell transplant for chronic granulomatous disease, so the T cells may come from the graft donor.

This chain connects TRBV12-2 to TRBJ1-6; the DNA was not used to check the table's D call, TRBD1. TRBV12-2 is a listed pseudogene. This CDR3 is built from 17 residues. The CDR3 sequence is CASRSPDTWAMKSPLHF. DNA for the CDR3: TGTGCAAGTCGCTCCCCGGACACTTGGGCCATGAAATCACCCCTCCACTTT.

This chain uses TRBV28 with TRBJ2-6, with no clear D. This CDR3 has 15 residues. The V gene lost 3 bases and the J gene lost 1 base, with 7 bases spanning the gap. Per germline, CDR1 MDHEN and CDR2 SYDVKM. The CDR3 reads CASSFMGSGANVLTF. The CDR3 DNA reads TGTGCCAGCAGTTTCATGGGTTCTGGGGCCAACGTCCTGACTTTC.

This clonotype was counted ten times or more. This sequence joins TRBV20-1 and TRBJ1-5; TRBD1 matches at 9 bases. This CDR3 has 13 amino acids. Germline CDR1 reads DFQATT; CDR2 reads SNEGSKA (reference sequence). Trimming took 8 bases from V and 0 from J; bases not matched to a gene: 2. This chain's CDR3 is CSIQGASNQPQHF. The CDR3 coding sequence is TGCAGTATACAGGGGGCTAGCAATCAGCCCCAGCATTTT.

This clonotype was counted ten times or more. This rearrangement joins TRBV5-5 to TRBJ2-5; 7 nucleotides line up with TRBD1. Germline lookup yields CDR1 SGHKS and CDR2 YYEKEE (reference sequence). This CDR3 region has 14 residues. The ends lost 4 bases at V and 4 bases at J; junction bases unmatched: 7. CDR3: CASSPTTGPETQYF. The CDR3 bases are TGTGCCAGCAGCCCGACGACAGGGCCAGAGACCCAGTACTTC.

J is TRBJ2-5 and V is TRBV4-2; 9 bases fit TRBD1. The CDR3 has 16 amino acids. Trimming took 5 bases from V and 1 from J; bases not matched to a gene: 8. CDR1 and CDR2 from the germline V gene are LGHNA and YNFKEQ. CDR3 DNA sequence: TGTGCCAGCAGCGCAGGGACAGGGCCCATCCAAGAGACCCAGTACTTC. This codes for CASSAGTGPIQETQYF.

The rearrangement joins TRBV20-1 to TRBJ2-7; 9 nucleotides align to TRBD1. Germline trimming cut 4 bases from V and 0 bases from J; bases unmatched to any gene: 10. The CDR3 is 16 amino acids. Germline CDR1 DFQATT, CDR2 SNEGSKA (reference sequence). The CDR3 DNA sequence: TGCAGTGCTACTAACACAGGGGGCCCCAACTCCTACGAGCAGTACTTC. Translated, it gives CSATNTGGPNSYEQYF.

This clonotype was detected many times. CDR3 loop: CASSLDRYNEQFF. As DNA, the CDR3 is TGTGCCAGCAGCTTGGACAGATACAATGAGCAGTTCTTC. The chain recombines TRBV5-6 with TRBJ2-1; no firm D call. The ends were cut back, 0 bases at V and 4 bases at J, with 5 bases in the middle. Per the germline V gene, CDR1 is SGHDT and CDR2 is YYEEEE. The CDR3 covers 13 residues.

Ten or more counts support this clonotype. This chain joins TRBV5-6 and TRBJ1-2; perhaps TRBD1 as D (5 bases). The germline CDR1 and CDR2 sequences are SGHDT and YYEEEE. V lost 1 base to trimming and J lost 3 bases, with 10 bases between them. The CDR3 is 14 residues long. The CDR3 DNA reads TGTGCCAGCAGCTTGTCGGGGGGACACTATGGCTACACCTTC. This translates into CASSLSGGHYGYTF.

This clonotype was seen at least ten times. The gene calls are TRBV15 and TRBJ2-7; the D call may be TRBD1 or TRBD2 (5 bases each). The germline V and J ends were trimmed by 3 bases and 6 bases, with 12 bases remaining between them. Germline loops: CDR1 LNHNV, CDR2 YYDKDF (reference sequence). The length of the CDR3 is 13 residues. CDR3 amino acids: CATSSFDSGEQYF. CDR3 nucleotides: TGTGCCACCAGCAGTTTCGACAGCGGCGAGCAGTACTTC. The variable domain in full, completed from reference TRBV15 and TRBJ2-7, reads DAMVIQNPRYQVTQFGKPVTLSCSQTLNHNVMYWYQQKSSQAPKLLFHYYDKDFNNEADTPDNFQSRRPNTSFCFLDIRSPGLGDTAMYLCATSSFDSGEQYFGPGTRLTVT.

The chain combines TRBV7-6 with TRBJ2-7, with 8 bases that match TRBD1. The CDR3 loop spans 15 amino acids. The germline CDR1 and CDR2 sequences are SGHVS and FNYEAQ. J lost 4 bases, V lost 6 bases, and 11 bases had no gene match. Here the CDR3 reads CASSSPQGATYEQYF. The DNA for the CDR3 is TGTGCCAGCAGTTCGCCCCAGGGGGCGACGTACGAGCAGTACTTC. The variable domain in full, completed from reference TRBV7-6 and TRBJ2-7, reads GAGVSQSPRYKVTKRGQDVALRCDPISGHVSLYWYRQALGQGPEFLTYFNYEAQQDKSGLPNDRFSAERPEGSISTLTIQRTEQRDSAMYRCASSSPQGATYEQYFGPGTRLTVT.

The table lists this clonotype with many counts. The gene calls are TRBV3-1 and TRBJ2-4; D is unresolved. The ends were cut back, 0 bases at V and 0 bases at J, with 12 bases in the middle. The germline CDR1 and CDR2 sequences are LGHDT and YNNKEL (reference sequence). CDR3 length equals 17 residues. CDR3 amino acids: CASSQEFQLLAKNIQYF. In nucleotides, the CDR3 is TGTGCCAGCAGCCAAGAATTTCAGCTACTAGCCAAAAACATTCAGTACTTC.

This chain connects TRBV12-3 or TRBV12-4 to TRBJ2-1; D is ambiguous. This CDR3 comprises 13 residues. Trimming pared 6 bases from V and 5 bases from J, leaving 11 bases between. CDR3: CASRRSLDNEQFF. For the CDR3, the DNA is TGTGCCAGCAGGCGAAGCCTGGACAATGAGCAGTTCTTC.

This clonotype was counted only a few times. This chain uses TRBV21-1 with TRBJ2-7; the listed D gene, TRBD2, was not tested against the DNA. TRBV21-1 is described as a pseudogene. CDR3 length: 17 amino acids. In nucleotides, the CDR3 is TGTGCCAGCAGCTTAAGCCGAACCCTAGCGGACCCCTACGAGCAGTACTTC. Amino acids: CASSLSRTLADPYEQYF.

This clonotype was counted ten times or more. This sequence joins TRBV18 and TRBJ1-4; D is uncertain. There are 14 residues in the CDR3. V lost 6 bases to trimming and J lost 0 bases, with 8 bases between them. Per germline, CDR1 KGHSH and CDR2 LQKENI. CDR3 in amino acids: CASSTTATNEKLFF. The CDR3 bases are TGTGCCAGCTCGACGACTGCAACTAATGAAAAACTGTTTTTT. Filled out from reference TRBV18 and TRBJ1-4, the complete variable domain reads NAGVMQNPRHLVRRRGQEARLRCSPMKGHSHVYWYRQLPEEGLKFMVYLQKENIIDESGMPKERFSAEFPKEGPSILRIQQVVRGDSAAYFCASSTTATNEKLFFGSGTQLSVL.

A few counts support this clonotype. The chain recombines TRBV5-1 with TRBJ1-6; the D gene is possibly TRBD1 (5 bases). V was clipped by 0 bases and J by 2 bases, with 18 bases between them. CDR3 length: 19 residues. The V gene's germline CDR1 is SGHRS and CDR2 YFSETQ. The CDR3, as DNA: TGCGCCAGCAGCTTGGAGGGCAGGGCTACTTTCACCTATAATTCACCCCTCCACTTT. It encodes CASSLEGRATFTYNSPLHF.

This clonotype was seen many times. The V gene is TRBV6-5, the J gene TRBJ2-2; perhaps TRBD1 as D (6 bases). Germline V CDR1 and CDR2: MNHEY, SVGAGI. V was clipped by 0 bases and J by 3 bases, with 11 bases between them. The CDR3 length is 16 residues. This chain's CDR3 is CASSYSGTGYTGELFF. The CDR3 DNA is TGTGCCAGCAGTTACTCGGGTACAGGGTACACCGGGGAGCTGTTTTTT.

This clonotype was counted between two and nine times. CDR3 nucleotides: TGTGCCAGCAGGGCACTAGCGGGGCCCTACAATGAGCAGTTCTTC. It is translated as CASRALAGPYNEQFF. This rearrangement joins TRBV6-1 to TRBJ2-1; TRBD2 matches 10 bases. Germline lookup yields CDR1 MNHNS and CDR2 SASEGT. The ends lost 6 bases at V and 2 bases at J; junction bases unmatched: 4. The CDR3 covers 15 residues.